Below are 15 T cell receptor beta chains sequenced from a single sample in a study of blood T cells in healthy people across ages. With a J-beta primer mix and a sample-barcoded 5' primer, a second PCR ran roughly 6 to 11 cycles. TCRdb analysed the 5' RACE reads with MiXCR anew, one entry per CDR3 protein. The table has 910,000 or so distinct CDR3 sequences, about 51% seen once. Sequencing used blood. The receptor source for this set is a woman aged 60-75 years in good health.

This clonotype was seen a handful of times. V and J are TRBV28 and TRBJ2-7, with D possibly being TRBD2 (5 bases). The germline V gene has CDR1 MDHEN and CDR2 SYDVKM. The CDR3 runs 11 residues. V was cut by 7 bases and J by 4 bases, with 8 bases left in between. CDR3 sequence (DNA): TGTGCCAGCATGACGGGGTACGAGCAGTACTTC. Translation: CASMTGYEQYF.

This clonotype was counted once. The chain couples TRBV13 to TRBJ2-7; 10 bases are shared with TRBD1. V lost 0 bases to trimming and J lost 4 bases; unmatched junction nucleotides: 6. Germline CDR1 reads PRHDT; CDR2 reads FYEKMQ (reference sequence). The CDR3 extends over 16 amino acids. The CDR3 DNA sequence: TGTGCCAGCAGCTTAGGACAACGGACAGGGGGTTACGAGCAGTACTTC. This encodes CASSLGQRTGGYEQYF.

The V gene is TRBV6-2 or TRBV6-3, the J gene TRBJ2-1; TRBD2 matches at 10 bases. V trimming: 6 bases; J trimming: 7 bases; junction bases outside the gene matches: 9. Germline CDR1 and CDR2: MNHEY and SVGEGT. There are 15 residues in the CDR3. The CDR3 sequence: CASRRTGLALNEQFF. DNA of the CDR3: TGTGCCAGCAGGCGGACGGGACTAGCGTTGAATGAGCAGTTCTTC.

The CDR3 protein is CSAGARGETQYF. The CDR3 DNA follows: TGCAGTGCTGGGGCCCGGGGGGAGACCCAGTACTTC. The chain is built from TRBV20-1 and TRBJ2-5; possible D gene TRBD2, 6 bases. Germline V CDR1 and CDR2: DFQATT, SNEGSKA (reference sequence). The V end was cut by 5 bases, the J end by 5 bases, with 12 bases between. The CDR3 is 12 amino acids.

V is TRBV6-5 and J is TRBJ2-7, with D possibly called TRBD1 or TRBD2 (5 bases each). The CDR3 length is 14 residues. Germline V lookup: CDR1 MNHEY, CDR2 SVGAGI. The V end was cut by 5 bases, the J end by 6 bases, with 17 bases between. The CDR3 bases are TGTGCCAGCAGTCCCCGGGGCAGGGCGGGCGAGCAGTACTTC. Protein: CASSPRGRAGEQYF.

This clonotype occurred a few times. The chain employs TRBV29-1 and TRBJ2-1; TRBD2 agrees at 12 bases. The CDR3 is 13 amino acids. The germline V gene encodes CDR1 SQVTM and CDR2 ANQGSEA. V was clipped by 5 bases and J by 7 bases; unmatched bases: 3. Here the CDR3 reads CSVWTSGTNEQFF. DNA for the CDR3: TGCAGCGTTTGGACTAGCGGGACAAATGAGCAGTTCTTC.

The chain uses TRBV5-1 and TRBJ2-7; no definite D call. The J call may be in error: the DNA end matches TRBJ2-4 better. Germline V gives CDR1 SGHRS, CDR2 YFSETQ. This CDR3 has 15 residues. This CDR3 reads CASSLDVTAKNIQYF. CDR3 nucleotides: TGCGCCAGCAGCTTGGACGTAACCGCCAAAAACATTCAGTACTTC.

The chain has TRBV7-2 and TRBJ2-3; D possibly corresponds to TRBD1 (5 bases). Trimming removed 5 bases at V and 4 bases at J, with 10 bases between. The CDR3 totals 13 residues. CDR1 SGHTA and CDR2 FQGNSA come from the germline V gene. CDR3 region: CASSVQGSDTQYF. DNA of the CDR3: TGTGCCAGCAGCGTGCAGGGATCAGATACGCAGTATTTT.

This chain links TRBV18 with TRBJ2-5; tentatively, D is TRBD1 (6 bases). V lost 3 bases, J lost 5 bases, and 16 bases lay in between. The CDR3 consists of 15 residues. CDR1 and CDR2 from the germline V gene are KGHSH and LQKENI. CDR3 DNA sequence: TGTGCCAGCTCACCTGGGCAGGGGAAGATGGAGACCCAGTACTTC. Amino acid sequence: CASSPGQGKMETQYF.

Only a few counts were recorded for this clonotype. The chain uses TRBV29-1 and TRBJ2-7; D gene ambiguous. The V end was cut by 7 bases, the J end by 3 bases, with 10 bases between. The CDR3 spans 11 residues. Germline loops: CDR1 SQVTM, CDR2 ANQGSEA. DNA for the CDR3: TGCAGCGGCGGACCGGTCTACGAGCAGTACTTC. This gives the protein CSGGPVYEQYF.

A note on this clonotype: The junction departs from germline at one end; a sequencing error may be responsible. The V gene is TRBV5-1, the J gene TRBJ2-3, with D possibly being TRBD1 (5 bases). The CDR3 runs to 12 residues. Germline assignment: CDR1 SGHRS and CDR2 YFSETQ. The CDR3 loop is CASSFQGDTQYF. Written as DNA, the CDR3 is TGTGCCAGCAGCTTTCAGGGAGATACGCAGTATTTT.

This clonotype was detected ten times or more. The gene calls are TRBV29-1 and TRBJ2-7; D could derive from TRBD1 or TRBD2 (7 bases each). CDR1 SQVTM and CDR2 ANQGSEA come from the germline V gene. CDR3 length: 15 amino acids. Deletions cut 5 bases from V and 2 bases from J, with 19 bases between. The CDR3 DNA follows: TGCAGCGTTCAAGGGGGGGTGACAGGGACCTACGAGCAGTACTTC. Protein sequence: CSVQGGVTGTYEQYF.

This clonotype showed up just a few times. This sequence joins TRBV7-9 and TRBJ2-1, with 8 positions matching TRBD2. V was pared by 9 bases and J by 5 bases, with 6 bases of the junction left unmatched. Germline CDR1 reads SEHNR; CDR2 reads FQNEAQ (reference sequence). The CDR3 is 13 amino acids. CDR3 region: CASLSGNHNEQFF. DNA for the CDR3: TGTGCCAGTCTTAGCGGGAACCACAATGAGCAGTTCTTC.

The CDR3 here is CSARTPPQTYEQYF. The CDR3 nucleotides read TGCAGTGCTAGAACTCCGCCGCAAACCTACGAGCAGTACTTC. The rearrangement links TRBV20-1 to TRBJ2-7; no reliable D call. This CDR3 contains 14 residues. Deletions cut 2 bases from V and 2 bases from J, with 13 bases between. Germline lookup yields CDR1 DFQATT and CDR2 SNEGSKA (reference sequence).

This chain connects TRBV14 to TRBJ2-7, with 7 bases aligning to TRBD2. The germline gives CDR1 SGHDN, CDR2 FVKESK. This CDR3 region has 16 residues. V was clipped by 3 bases and J by 0 bases; unmatched bases: 8. CDR3 nucleotide sequence: TGTGCCAGCAGCCAGACCGGGACTATGAACTCCTACGAGCAGTACTTC. Its protein product is CASSQTGTMNSYEQYF.